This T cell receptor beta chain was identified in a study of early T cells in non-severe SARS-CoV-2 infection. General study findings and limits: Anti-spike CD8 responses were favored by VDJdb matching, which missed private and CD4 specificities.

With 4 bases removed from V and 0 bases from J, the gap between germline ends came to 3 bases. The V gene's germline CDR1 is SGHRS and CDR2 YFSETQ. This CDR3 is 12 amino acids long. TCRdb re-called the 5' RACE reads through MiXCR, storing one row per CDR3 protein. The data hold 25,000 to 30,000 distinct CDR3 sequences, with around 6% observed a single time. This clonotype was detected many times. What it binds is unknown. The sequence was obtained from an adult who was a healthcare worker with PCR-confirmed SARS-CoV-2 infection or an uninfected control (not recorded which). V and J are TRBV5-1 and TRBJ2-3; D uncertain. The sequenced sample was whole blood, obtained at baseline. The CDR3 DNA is TGCGCCAGCAGCGCCAGCACAGATACGCAGTATTTT. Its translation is CASSASTDTQYF.